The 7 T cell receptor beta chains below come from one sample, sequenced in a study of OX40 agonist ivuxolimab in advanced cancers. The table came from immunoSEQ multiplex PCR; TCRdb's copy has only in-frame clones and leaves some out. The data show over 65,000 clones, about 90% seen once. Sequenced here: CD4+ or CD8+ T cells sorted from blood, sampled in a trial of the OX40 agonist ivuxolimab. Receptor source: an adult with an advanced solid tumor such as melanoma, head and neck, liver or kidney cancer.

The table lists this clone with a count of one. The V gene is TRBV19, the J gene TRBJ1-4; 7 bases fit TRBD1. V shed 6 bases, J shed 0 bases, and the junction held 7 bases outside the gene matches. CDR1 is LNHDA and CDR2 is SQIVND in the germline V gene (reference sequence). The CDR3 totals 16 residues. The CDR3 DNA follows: TGTGCCAGTAGCCCGTCCAGGGGGACAACTAATGAAAAACTGTTTTTT. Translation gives CASSPSRGTTNEKLFF.

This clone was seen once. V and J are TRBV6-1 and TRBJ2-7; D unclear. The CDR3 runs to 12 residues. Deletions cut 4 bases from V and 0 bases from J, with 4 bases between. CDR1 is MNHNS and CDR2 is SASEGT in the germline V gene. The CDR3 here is CASSVSSYEQYF. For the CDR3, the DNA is TGTGCCAGCAGTGTCAGCTCCTACGAGCAGTACTTC.

In DNA form, the CDR3 reads TGTGCCTGGAGAATCACAGCGTCCTCCTACGAGCAGTACTTC. This translates into CAWRITASSYEQYF. The chain recombines TRBV30 with TRBJ2-7; D remains ambiguous. The V and J ends lost 3 bases and 0 bases respectively, with 12 bases between them. Germline loops: CDR1 GTSNPN, CDR2 SVGIG (reference sequence). The CDR3 length is 14 residues. The full variable domain, in which reference TRBV30 and TRBJ2-7 provide the parts outside the CDR3, is SQTIHQWPATLVQPVGSPLSLECTVEGTSNPNLYWYRQAAGRGLQLLFYSVGIGQISSEVPQNLSASRPQDRQFILSSKKLLLSDSGFYLCAWRITASSYEQYFGPGTRLTVT.

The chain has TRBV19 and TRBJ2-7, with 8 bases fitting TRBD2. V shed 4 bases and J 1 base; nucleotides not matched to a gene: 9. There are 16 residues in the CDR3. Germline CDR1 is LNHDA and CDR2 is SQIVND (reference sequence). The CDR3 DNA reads TGTGCCAGTAGTACCCGCTCCAGCGGGGGTTCCTACGAGCAGTACTTC. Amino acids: CASSTRSSGGSYEQYF.

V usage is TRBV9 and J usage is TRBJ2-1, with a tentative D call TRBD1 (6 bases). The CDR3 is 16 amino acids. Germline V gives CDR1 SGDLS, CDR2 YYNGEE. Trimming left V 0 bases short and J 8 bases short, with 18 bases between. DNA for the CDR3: TGTGCCAGCAGCGTAGTTGGGGACAAGGAGAGGGATGAGCAGTTCTTC. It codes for CASSVVGDKERDEQFF.

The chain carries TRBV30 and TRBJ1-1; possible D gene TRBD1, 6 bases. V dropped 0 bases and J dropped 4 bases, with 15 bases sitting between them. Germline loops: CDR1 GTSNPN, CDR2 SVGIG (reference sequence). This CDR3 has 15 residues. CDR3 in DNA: TGTGCCTGGAGTGTACGTGGGGGGCGAGGCACTGAAGCTTTCTTT. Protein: CAWSVRGGRGTEAFF.

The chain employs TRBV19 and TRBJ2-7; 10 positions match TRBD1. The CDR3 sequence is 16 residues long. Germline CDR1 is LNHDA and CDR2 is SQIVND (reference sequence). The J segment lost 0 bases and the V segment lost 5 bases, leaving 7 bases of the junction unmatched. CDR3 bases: TGTGCCAGTAGTCCGGGCCGGGACAGGGGCTCCTACGAGCAGTACTTC. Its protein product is CASSPGRDRGSYEQYF.